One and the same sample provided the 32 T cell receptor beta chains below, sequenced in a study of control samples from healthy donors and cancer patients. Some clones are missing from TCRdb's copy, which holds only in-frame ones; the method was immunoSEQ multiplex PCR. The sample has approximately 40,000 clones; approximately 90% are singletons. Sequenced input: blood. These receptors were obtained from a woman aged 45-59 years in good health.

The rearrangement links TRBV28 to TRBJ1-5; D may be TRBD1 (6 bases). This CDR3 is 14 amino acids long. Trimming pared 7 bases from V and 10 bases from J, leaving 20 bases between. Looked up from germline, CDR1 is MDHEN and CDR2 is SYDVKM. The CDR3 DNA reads TGTGCCAGCACTTCTGGGGGCCCTGGGATCCCCCAGCATTTT. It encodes CASTSGGPGIPQHF.

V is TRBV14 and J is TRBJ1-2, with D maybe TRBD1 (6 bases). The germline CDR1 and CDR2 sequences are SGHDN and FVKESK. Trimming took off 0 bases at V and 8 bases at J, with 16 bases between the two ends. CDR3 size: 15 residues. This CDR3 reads CASSQDEGGLGGYTF. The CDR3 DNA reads TGTGCCAGCAGCCAAGATGAGGGGGGGTTAGGAGGCTACACCTTC.

The CDR3 reads CASSWSVQETQYF. CDR3 bases: TGCGCCAGCAGCTGGTCTGTTCAAGAGACCCAGTACTTC. The chain couples TRBV5-1 to TRBJ2-5; D unclear. The CDR3 extends over 13 amino acids. V was trimmed by 3 bases and J by 2 bases, leaving 8 bases between them. From germline, CDR1 is SGHRS and CDR2 YFSETQ.

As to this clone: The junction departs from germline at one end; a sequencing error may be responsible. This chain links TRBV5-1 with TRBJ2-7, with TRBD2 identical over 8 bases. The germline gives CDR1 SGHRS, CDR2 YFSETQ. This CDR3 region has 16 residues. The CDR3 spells CARSFGGGSTYYEQYF. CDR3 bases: TGCGCCCGCAGCTTCGGGGGGGGCTCAACCTACTACGAGCAGTACTTC.

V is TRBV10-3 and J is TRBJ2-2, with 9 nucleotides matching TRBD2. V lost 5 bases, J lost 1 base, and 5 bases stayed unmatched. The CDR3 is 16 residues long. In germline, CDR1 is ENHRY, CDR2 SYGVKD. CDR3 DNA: TGTGCCATCAGTCCCTGGCGGGGGGGGAACACCGGGGAGCTGTTTTTT. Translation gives CAISPWRGGNTGELFF.

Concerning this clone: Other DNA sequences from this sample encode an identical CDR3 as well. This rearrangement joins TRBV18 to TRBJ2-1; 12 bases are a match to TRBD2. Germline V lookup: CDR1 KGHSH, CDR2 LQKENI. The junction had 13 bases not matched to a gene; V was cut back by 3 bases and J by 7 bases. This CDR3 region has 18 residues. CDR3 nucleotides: TGTGCCAGCTCACCCCTAGCGGGGGGGCGAAGGCGGGGAAATGAGCAGTTCTTC. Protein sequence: CASSPLAGGRRRGNEQFF.

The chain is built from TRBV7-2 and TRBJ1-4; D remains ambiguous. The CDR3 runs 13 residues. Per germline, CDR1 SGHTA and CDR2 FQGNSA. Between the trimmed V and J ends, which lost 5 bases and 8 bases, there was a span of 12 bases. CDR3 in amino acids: CASSTLAREKLFF. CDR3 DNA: TGTGCCAGCAGCACCTTGGCCAGAGAAAAACTGTTTTTT.

In nucleotides, the CDR3 is TGTGCCAGCTCATTAGGGACAGGCCACCAAGAGACCCAGTACTTC. Translation: CASSLGTGHQETQYF. The chain couples TRBV18 to TRBJ2-5; 8 bases match TRBD1. V lost 5 bases and J lost 0; bases outside the gene matches: 5. This CDR3 spans 15 amino acids. Germline-derived CDR1 and CDR2 are KGHSH and LQKENI.

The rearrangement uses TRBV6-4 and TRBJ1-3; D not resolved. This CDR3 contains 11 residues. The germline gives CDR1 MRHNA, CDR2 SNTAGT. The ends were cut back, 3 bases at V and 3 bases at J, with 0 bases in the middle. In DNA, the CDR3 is TGTGCCAGCAGTGATGGAAACACCATATATTTT. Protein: CASSDGNTIYF.

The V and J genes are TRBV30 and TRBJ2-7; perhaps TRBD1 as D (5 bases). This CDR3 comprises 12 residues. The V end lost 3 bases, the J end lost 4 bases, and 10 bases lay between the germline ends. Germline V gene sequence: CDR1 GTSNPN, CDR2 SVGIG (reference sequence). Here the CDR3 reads CAWRGPGYEQYF. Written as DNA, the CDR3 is TGTGCCTGGAGGGGGCCCGGTTACGAGCAGTACTTC. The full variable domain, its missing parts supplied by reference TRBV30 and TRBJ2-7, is SQTIHQWPATLVQPVGSPLSLECTVEGTSNPNLYWYRQAAGRGLQLLFYSVGIGQISSEVPQNLSASRPQDRQFILSSKKLLLSDSGFYLCAWRGPGYEQYFGPGTRLTVT.

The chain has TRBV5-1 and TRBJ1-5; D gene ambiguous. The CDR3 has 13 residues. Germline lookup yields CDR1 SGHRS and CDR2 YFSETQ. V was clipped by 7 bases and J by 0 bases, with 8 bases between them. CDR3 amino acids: CASLDISNQPQHF. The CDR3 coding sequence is TGCGCCAGCTTAGACATTAGCAATCAGCCCCAGCATTTT.

This chain's CDR3 is CASRSYYRVRAEAFF. The CDR3 DNA is TGTGCCAGCAGGAGCTACTACAGGGTTAGGGCTGAAGCTTTCTTT. The gene calls are TRBV28 and TRBJ1-1; D possibly corresponds to TRBD1 (6 bases). This CDR3 has 15 residues. Germline assignment: CDR1 MDHEN and CDR2 SYDVKM. The V and J ends lost 6 bases and 6 bases respectively, with 20 bases between them.

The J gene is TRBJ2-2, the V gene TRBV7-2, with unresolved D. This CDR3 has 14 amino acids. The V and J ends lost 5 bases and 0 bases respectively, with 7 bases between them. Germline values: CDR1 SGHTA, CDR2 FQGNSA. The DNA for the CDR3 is TGTGCCAGCAGCCAAGAGTCGAACACCGGGGAGCTGTTTTTT. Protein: CASSQESNTGELFF.

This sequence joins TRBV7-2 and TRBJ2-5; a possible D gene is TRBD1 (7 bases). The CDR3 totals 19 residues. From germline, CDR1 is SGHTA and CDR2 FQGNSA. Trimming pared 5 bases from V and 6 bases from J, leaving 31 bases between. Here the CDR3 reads CASSPIPGGIKSRQQTQYF. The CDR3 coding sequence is TGTGCCAGCAGCCCCATTCCAGGGGGGATCAAGTCCAGACAACAGACCCAGTACTTC.

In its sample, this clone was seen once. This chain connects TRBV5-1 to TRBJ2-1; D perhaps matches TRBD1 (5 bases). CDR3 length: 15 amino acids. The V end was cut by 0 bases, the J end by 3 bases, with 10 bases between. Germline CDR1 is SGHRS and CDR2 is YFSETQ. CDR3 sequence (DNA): TGCGCCAGCAGCTTGGAGGGGAACAACTACAATGAGCAGTTCTTC. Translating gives CASSLEGNNYNEQFF. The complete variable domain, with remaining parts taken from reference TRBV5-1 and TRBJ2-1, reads KAGVTQTPRYLIKTRGQQVTLSCSPISGHRSVSWYQQTPGQGLQFLFEYFSETQRNKGNFPGRFSGRQFSNSRSEMNVSTLELGDSALYLCASSLEGNNYNEQFFGPGTRLTVL.

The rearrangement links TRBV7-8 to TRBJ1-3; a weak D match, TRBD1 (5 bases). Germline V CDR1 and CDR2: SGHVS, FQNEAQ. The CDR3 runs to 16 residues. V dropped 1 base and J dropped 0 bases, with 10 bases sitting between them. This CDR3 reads CASSLGQIFSGNTIYF. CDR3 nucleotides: TGTGCCAGCAGCTTAGGACAGATTTTCTCTGGAAACACCATATATTTT. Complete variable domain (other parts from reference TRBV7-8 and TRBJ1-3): GAGVSQSPRYKVAKRGQDVALRCDPISGHVSLFWYQQALGQGPEFLTYFQNEAQLDKSGLPSDRFFAERPEGSVSTLKIQRTQQEDSAVYLCASSLGQIFSGNTIYFGEGSWLTVV.

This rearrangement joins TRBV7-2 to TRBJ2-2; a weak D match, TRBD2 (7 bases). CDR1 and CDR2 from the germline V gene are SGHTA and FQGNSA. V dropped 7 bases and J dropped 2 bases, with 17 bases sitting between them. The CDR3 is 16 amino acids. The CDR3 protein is CASNPGGRTNTGELFF. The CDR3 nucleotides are TGTGCCAGCAACCCGGGGGGCCGTACAAACACCGGGGAGCTGTTTTTT.

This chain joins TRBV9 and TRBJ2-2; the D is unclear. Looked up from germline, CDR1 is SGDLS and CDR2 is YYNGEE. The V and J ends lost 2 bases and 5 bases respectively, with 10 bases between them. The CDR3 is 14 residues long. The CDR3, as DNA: TGTGCCAGCAGCGTCTCCCCGGGTACCGGGGAGCTGTTTTTT. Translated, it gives CASSVSPGTGELFF.

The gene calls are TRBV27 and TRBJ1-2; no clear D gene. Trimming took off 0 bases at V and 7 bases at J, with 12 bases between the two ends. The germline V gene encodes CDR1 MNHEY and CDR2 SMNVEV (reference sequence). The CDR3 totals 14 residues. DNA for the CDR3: TGTGCCAGCAGTTTATCGTGGGGAGGTTTTGGCTACACCTTC. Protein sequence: CASSLSWGGFGYTF.

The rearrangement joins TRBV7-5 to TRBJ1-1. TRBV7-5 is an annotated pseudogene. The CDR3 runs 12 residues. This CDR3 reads CVRSLVKSEAFF. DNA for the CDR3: TGTGTCAGAAGCTTAGTGAAGTCGGAAGCTTTCTTT.

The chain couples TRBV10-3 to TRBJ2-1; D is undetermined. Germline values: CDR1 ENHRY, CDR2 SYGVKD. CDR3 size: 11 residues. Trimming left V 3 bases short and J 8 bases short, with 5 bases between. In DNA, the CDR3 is TGTGCCATCAGTGAACACTATGAGCAGTTCTTC. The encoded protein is CAISEHYEQFF.

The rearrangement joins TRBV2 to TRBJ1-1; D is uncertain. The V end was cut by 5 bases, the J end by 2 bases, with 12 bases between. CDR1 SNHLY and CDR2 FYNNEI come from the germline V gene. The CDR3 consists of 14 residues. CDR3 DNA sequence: TGTGCCAGCAGTATAAAGGTACCTAACACTGAAGCTTTCTTT. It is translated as CASSIKVPNTEAFF.

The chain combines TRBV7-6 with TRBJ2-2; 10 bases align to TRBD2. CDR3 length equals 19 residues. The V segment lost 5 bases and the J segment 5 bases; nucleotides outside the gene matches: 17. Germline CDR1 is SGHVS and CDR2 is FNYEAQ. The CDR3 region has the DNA TGTGCCAGCAGCGCACCCCAGCGGGGGGGACACGGGAGGACCGGGGAGCTGTTTTTT. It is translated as CASSAPQRGGHGRTGELFF.

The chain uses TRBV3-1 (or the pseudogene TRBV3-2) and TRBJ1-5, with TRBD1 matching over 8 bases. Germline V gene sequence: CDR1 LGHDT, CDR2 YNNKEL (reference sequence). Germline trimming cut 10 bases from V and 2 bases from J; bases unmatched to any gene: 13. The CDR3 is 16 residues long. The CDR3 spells CATQGVPPPGNQPQHF. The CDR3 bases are TGTGCCACACAGGGGGTTCCCCCCCCCGGCAATCAGCCCCAGCATTTT.

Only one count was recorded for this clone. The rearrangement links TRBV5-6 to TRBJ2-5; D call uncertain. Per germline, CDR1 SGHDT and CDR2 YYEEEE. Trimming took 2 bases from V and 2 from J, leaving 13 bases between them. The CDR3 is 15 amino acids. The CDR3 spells CASSFGTRPQETQYF. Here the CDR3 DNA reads TGTGCCAGCAGCTTCGGTACGCGGCCGCAAGAGACCCAGTACTTC.

CDR3: CASRSRRAYEQYF. The CDR3 nucleotides read TGTGCCAGCAGATCTCGAAGGGCTTACGAGCAGTACTTC. This rearrangement joins TRBV28 to TRBJ2-7; the D is unclear. Trimming took off 6 bases at V and 4 bases at J, with 13 bases between the two ends. CDR1 and CDR2 (germline): MDHEN, SYDVKM. CDR3 length: 13 residues. The complete variable domain, with remaining parts taken from reference TRBV28 and TRBJ2-7, reads DVKVTQSSRYLVKRTGEKVFLECVQDMDHENMFWYRQDPGLGLRLIYFSYDVKMKEKGDIPEGYSVSREKKERFSLILESASTNQTSMYLCASRSRRAYEQYFGPGTRLTVT.

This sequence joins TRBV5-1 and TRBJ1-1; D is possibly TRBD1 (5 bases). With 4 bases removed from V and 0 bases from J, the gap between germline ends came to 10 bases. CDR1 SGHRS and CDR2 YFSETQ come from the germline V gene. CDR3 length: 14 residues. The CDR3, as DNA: TGCGCCAGCAGCCGTGGAGGGGTGAACACTGAAGCTTTCTTT. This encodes CASSRGGVNTEAFF.

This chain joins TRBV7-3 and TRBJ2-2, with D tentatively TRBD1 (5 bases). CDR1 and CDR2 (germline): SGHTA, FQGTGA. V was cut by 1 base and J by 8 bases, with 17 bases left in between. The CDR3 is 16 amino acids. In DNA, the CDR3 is TGTGCCAGCAGCTTAATCCCTCAAGACCAGGGAGGGGAGCTGTTTTTT. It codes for CASSLIPQDQGGELFF.

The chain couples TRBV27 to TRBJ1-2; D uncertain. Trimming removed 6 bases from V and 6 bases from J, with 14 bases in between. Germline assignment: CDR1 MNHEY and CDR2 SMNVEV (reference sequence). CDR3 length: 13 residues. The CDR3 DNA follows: TGTGCCAGCAGCTCGGGCAACATCGATGGCTACACCTTC. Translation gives CASSSGNIDGYTF.

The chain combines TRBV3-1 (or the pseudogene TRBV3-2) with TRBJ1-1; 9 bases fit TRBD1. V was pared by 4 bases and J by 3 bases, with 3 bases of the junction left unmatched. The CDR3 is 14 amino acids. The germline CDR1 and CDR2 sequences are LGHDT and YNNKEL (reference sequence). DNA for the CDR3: TGTGCCAGCAGCCCTCGACAGGGGGACACTGAAGCTTTCTTT. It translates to CASSPRQGDTEAFF.

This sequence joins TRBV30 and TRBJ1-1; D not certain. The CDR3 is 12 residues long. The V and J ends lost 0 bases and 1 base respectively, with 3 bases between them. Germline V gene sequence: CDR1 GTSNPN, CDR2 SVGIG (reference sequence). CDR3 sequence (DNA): TGTGCCTGGAGTGTAGGGAACACTGAAGCTTTCTTT. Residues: CAWSVGNTEAFF.

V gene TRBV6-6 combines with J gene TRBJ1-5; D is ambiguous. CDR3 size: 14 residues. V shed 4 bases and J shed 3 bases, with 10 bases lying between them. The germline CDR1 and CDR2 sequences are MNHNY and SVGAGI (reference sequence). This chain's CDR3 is CASSFRRDNQPQHF. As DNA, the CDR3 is TGTGCCAGCAGTTTTCGACGGGACAATCAGCCCCAGCATTTT.